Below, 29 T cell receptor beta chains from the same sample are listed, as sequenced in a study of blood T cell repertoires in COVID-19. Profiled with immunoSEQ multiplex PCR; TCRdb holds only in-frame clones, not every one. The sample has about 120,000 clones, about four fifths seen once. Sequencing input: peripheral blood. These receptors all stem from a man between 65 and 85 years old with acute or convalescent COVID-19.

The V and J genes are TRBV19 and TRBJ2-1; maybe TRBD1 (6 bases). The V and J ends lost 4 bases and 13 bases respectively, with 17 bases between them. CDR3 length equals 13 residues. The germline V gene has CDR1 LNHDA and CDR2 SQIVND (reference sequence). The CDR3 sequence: CASSTTKQGAQFF. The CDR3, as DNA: TGTGCCAGTAGTACCACGAAACAGGGAGCACAGTTCTTC.

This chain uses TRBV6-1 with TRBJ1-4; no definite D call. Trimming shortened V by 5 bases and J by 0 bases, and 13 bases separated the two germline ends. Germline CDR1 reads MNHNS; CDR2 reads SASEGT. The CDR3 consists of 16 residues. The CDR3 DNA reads TGTGCCAGCAGTAAAGGGTTGAGCTCAACTAATGAAAAACTGTTTTTT. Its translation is CASSKGLSSTNEKLFF.

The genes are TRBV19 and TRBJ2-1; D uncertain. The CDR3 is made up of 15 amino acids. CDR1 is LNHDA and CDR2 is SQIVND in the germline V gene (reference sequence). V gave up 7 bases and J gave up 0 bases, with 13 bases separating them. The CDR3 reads CASTWAPSSYNEQFF. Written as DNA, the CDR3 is TGTGCCAGTACCTGGGCACCAAGCTCCTACAATGAGCAGTTCTTC.

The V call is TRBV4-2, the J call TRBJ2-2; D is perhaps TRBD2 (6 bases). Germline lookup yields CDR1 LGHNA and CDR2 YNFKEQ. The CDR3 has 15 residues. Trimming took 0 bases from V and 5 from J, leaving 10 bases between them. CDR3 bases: TGTGCCAGCAGCCAAGAGGTAGGACTAACCGGGGAGCTGTTTTTT. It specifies CASSQEVGLTGELFF.

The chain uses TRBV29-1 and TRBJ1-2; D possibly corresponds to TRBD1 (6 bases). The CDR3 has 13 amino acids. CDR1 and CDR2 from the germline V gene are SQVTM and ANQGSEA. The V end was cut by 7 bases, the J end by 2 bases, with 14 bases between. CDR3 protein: CSASRGQNYGYTF. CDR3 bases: TGCAGCGCCTCGAGGGGACAAAACTATGGCTACACCTTC. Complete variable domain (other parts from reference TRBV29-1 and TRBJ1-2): SAVISQKPSRDICQRGTSLTIQCQVDSQVTMMFWYRQQPGQSLTLIATANQGSEATYESGFVIDKFPISRPNLTFSTLTVSNMSPEDSSIYLCSASRGQNYGYTFGSGTRLTVV.

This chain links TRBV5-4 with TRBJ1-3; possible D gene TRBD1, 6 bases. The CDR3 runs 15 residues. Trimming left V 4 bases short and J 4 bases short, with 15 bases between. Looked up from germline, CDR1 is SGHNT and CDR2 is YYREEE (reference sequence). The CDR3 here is CASSVQVGAGNTIYF. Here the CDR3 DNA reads TGTGCCAGCAGCGTCCAGGTGGGGGCCGGAAACACCATATATTTT.

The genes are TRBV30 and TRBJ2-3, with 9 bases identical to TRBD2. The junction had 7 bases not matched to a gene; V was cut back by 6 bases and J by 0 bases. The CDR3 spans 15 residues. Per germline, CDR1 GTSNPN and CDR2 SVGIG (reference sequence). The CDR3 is CACPVRGGSTDTQYF. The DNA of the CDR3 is TGTGCCTGCCCAGTGCGGGGGGGAAGCACAGATACGCAGTATTTT. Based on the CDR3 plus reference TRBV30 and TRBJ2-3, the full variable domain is SQTIHQWPATLVQPVGSPLSLECTVEGTSNPNLYWYRQAAGRGLQLLFYSVGIGQISSEVPQNLSASRPQDRQFILSSKKLLLSDSGFYLCACPVRGGSTDTQYFGPGTRLTVL.

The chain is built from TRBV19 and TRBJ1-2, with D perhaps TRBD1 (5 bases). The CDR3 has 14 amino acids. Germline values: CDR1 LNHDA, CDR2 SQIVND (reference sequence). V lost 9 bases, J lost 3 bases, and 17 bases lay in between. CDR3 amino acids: CASTPGWGDYGYTF. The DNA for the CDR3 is TGTGCCAGCACCCCGGGATGGGGGGACTATGGCTACACCTTC.

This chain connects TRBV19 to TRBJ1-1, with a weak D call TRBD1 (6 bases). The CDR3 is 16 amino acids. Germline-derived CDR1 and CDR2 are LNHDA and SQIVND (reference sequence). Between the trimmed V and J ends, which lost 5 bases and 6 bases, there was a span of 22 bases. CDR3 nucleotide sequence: TGTGCCAGTAGTCCAGGGGAAGCTCAGGGGTTTCCTGAAGCTTTCTTT. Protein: CASSPGEAQGFPEAFF.

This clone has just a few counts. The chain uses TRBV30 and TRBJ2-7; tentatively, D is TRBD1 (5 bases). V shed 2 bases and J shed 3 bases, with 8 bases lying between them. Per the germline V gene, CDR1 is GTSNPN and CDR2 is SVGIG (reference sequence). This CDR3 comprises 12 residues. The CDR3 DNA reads TGTGCCTGGAGTTTCGACAGCTACGAGCAGTACTTC. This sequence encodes CAWSFDSYEQYF.

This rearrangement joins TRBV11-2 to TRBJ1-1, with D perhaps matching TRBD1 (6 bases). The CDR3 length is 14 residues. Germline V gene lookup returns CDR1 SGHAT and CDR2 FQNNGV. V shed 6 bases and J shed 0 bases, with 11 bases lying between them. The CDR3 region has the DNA TGTGCCAGCAGGGGGAGACAGGTGAACACTGAAGCTTTCTTT. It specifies CASRGRQVNTEAFF.

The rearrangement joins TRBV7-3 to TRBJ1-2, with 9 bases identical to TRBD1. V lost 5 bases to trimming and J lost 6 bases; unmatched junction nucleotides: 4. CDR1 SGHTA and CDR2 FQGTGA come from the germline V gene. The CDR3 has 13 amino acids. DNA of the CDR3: TGTGCCAGCAGCGAACAGGGGGCAGATGGCTACACCTTC. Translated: CASSEQGADGYTF.

The CDR3, as DNA: TGTGCCAGCAGTCCAGGGACAGGGTGGATGAACACTGAAGCTTTCTTT. It is translated as CASSPGTGWMNTEAFF. The chain uses TRBV27 and TRBJ1-1, with 9 positions matching TRBD1. Trimming cost V 5 bases and J 0 bases; bases outside gene matches: 7. The CDR3 consists of 16 residues. From germline, CDR1 is MNHEY and CDR2 SMNVEV (reference sequence).

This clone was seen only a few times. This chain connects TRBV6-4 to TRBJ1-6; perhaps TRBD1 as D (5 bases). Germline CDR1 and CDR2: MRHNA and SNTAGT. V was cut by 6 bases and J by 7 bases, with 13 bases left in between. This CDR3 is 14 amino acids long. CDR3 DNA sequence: TGTGCCAGCAGCGCCGGGGGAGGGAATTCACCCCTCCACTTT. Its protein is CASSAGGGNSPLHF.

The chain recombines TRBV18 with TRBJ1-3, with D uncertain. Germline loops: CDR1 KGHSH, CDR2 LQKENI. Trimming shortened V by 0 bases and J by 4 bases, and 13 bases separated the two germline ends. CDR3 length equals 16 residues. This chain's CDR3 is CASSPPNSFPGNTIYF. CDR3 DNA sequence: TGTGCCAGCTCACCACCCAACAGCTTCCCGGGAAACACCATATATTTT.

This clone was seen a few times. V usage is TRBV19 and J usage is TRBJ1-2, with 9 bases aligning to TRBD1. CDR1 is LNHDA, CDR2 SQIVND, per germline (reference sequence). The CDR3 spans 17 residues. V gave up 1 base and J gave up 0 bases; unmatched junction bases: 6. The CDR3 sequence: CASSIATGGQANYGYTF. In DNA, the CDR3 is TGTGCCAGTAGTATAGCGACAGGGGGACAAGCTAACTATGGCTACACCTTC.

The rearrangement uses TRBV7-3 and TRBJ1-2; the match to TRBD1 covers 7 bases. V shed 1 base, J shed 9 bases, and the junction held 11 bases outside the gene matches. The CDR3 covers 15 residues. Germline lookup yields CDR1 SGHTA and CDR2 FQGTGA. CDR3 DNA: TGTGCCAGCAGCTTAAATTCAGGGGGTTATGAGAGCTACACCTTC. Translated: CASSLNSGGYESYTF.

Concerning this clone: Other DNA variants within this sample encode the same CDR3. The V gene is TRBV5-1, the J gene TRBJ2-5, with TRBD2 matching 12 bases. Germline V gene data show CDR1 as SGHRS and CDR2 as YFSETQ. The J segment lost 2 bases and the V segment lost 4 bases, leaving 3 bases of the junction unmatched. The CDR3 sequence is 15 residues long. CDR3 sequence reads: CASSPGTSGQETQYF. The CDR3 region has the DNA TGCGCCAGCAGCCCTGGGACTAGCGGGCAAGAGACCCAGTACTTC.

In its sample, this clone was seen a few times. CDR3: CASGLPGGTRGAINYGYTF. The CDR3 nucleotides are TGTGCTAGTGGTCTCCCCGGGGGGACTCGAGGGGCAATTAACTATGGCTACACCTTC. J is TRBJ1-2 and V is TRBV12-5; possible D gene TRBD1, 5 bases. Trimming removed 5 bases from V and 1 base from J, with 26 bases in between. Germline lookup yields CDR1 LGHNT and CDR2 FRNRAP. The CDR3 loop spans 19 amino acids.

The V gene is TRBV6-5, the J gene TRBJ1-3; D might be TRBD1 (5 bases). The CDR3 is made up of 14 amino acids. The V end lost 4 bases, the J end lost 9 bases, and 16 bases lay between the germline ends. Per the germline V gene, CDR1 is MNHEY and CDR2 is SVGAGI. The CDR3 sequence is CASSSRHRGGTIYF. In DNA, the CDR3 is TGTGCCAGCAGTTCGCGGCACCGCGGGGGCACCATATATTTT.

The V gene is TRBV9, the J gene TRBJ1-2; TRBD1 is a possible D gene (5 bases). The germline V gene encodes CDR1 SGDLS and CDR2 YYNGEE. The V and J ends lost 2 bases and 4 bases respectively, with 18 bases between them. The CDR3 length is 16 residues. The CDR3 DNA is TGTGCCAGCAGCGTGGGGCAGGAGGGCCGAGGCTATGGCTACACCTTC. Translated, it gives CASSVGQEGRGYGYTF.

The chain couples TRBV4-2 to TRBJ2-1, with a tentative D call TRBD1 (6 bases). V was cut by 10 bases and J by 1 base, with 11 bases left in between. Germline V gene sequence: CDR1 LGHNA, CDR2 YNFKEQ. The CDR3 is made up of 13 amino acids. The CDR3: CATVGGSYNEQFF. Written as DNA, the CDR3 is TGTGCCACCGTAGGGGGTTCCTACAATGAGCAGTTCTTC.

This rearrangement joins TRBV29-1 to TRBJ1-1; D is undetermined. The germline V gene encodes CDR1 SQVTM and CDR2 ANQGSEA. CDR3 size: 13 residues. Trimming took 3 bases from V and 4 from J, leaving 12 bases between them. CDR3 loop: CSVDEGGGTEAFF. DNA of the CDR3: TGCAGCGTTGACGAGGGAGGCGGCACTGAAGCTTTCTTT.

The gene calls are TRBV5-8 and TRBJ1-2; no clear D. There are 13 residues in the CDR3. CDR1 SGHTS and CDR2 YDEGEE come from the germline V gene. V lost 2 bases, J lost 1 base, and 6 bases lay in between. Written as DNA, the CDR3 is TGTGCCAGCAGCTTCTCCGTTAACTATGGCTACACCTTC. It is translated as CASSFSVNYGYTF.

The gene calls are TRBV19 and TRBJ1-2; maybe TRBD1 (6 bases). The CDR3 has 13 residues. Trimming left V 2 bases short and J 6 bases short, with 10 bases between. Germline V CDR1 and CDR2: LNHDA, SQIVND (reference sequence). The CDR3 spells CASSILTGNGYTF. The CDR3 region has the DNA TGTGCCAGTAGTATACTAACAGGGAATGGCTACACCTTC.

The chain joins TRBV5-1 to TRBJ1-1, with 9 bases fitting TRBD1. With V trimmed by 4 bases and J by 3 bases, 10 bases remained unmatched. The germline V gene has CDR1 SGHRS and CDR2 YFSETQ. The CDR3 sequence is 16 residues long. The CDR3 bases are TGCGCCAGCAGCAGGGGACAGGGTGGAGGCGACACTGAAGCTTTCTTT. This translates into CASSRGQGGGDTEAFF. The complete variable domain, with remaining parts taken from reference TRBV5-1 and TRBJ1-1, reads KAGVTQTPRYLIKTRGQQVTLSCSPISGHRSVSWYQQTPGQGLQFLFEYFSETQRNKGNFPGRFSGRQFSNSRSEMNVSTLELGDSALYLCASSRGQGGGDTEAFFGQGTRLTVV.

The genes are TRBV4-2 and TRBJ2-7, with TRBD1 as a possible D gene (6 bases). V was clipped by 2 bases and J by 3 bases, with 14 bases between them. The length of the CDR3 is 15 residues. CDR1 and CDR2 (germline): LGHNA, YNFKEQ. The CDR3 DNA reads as TGTGCCAGCAGCCAACAGGGGCGGAAAGACTACGAGCAGTACTTC. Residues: CASSQQGRKDYEQYF.

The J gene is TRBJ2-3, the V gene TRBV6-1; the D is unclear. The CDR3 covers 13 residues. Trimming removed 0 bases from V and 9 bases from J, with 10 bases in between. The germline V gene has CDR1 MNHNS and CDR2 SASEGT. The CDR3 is CASSEAARRTQYF. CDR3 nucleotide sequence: TGTGCCAGCAGTGAAGCAGCCCGGAGAACGCAGTATTTT.

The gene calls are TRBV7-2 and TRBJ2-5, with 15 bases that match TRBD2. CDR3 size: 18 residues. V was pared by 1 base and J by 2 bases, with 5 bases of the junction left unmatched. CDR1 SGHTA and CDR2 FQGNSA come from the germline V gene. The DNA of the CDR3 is TGTGCCAGCAGCTTAGGGAGGACTAGCGGGGGGGCTCAAGAGACCCAGTACTTC. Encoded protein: CASSLGRTSGGAQETQYF.